One and the same sample provided the 10 T cell receptor beta chains below, sequenced in a study of cytomegalovirus exposure and HLA in healthy donors. With 60 Vbeta and 13 Jbeta primers, the PCR was carried out. The protocol was immunoSEQ multiplex PCR, while the TCRdb copy is restricted to in-frame clones and leaves out a portion. The sample data list about 170,000 clones. The sample consisted of PBMCs. The receptors stem from a young woman in good health and CMV-seropositive.

V is TRBV5-6 and J is TRBJ1-6; 7 nucleotides line up with TRBD1. Germline CDR1 reads SGHDT; CDR2 reads YYEEEE. There are 15 residues in the CDR3. V gave up 1 base and J gave up 5 bases; unmatched junction bases: 3. CDR3 nucleotides: TGTGCCAGCAGCTTGTGGGACAGAGATAATTCACCCCTCCACTTT. Amino acid sequence: CASSLWDRDNSPLHF.

The chain uses TRBV19 and TRBJ1-5; 8 bases align to TRBD1. Per the germline V gene, CDR1 is LNHDA and CDR2 is SQIVND (reference sequence). The trim removed 7 bases at V and 2 bases at J, leaving 7 bases unmatched. The CDR3 contains 15 residues. CDR3 nucleotide sequence: TGTGCCAGTACCAAGACAGGGGACGGCAATCAGCCCCAGCATTTT. Translating gives CASTKTGDGNQPQHF.

The CDR3 DNA reads TGTGCCAGTAGTATAGAACAGTTGAACACTGAAGCTTTCTTT. Protein sequence: CASSIEQLNTEAFF. The chain uses TRBV19 and TRBJ1-1; no clear D. Per germline, CDR1 LNHDA and CDR2 SQIVND (reference sequence). The V end lost 0 bases, the J end lost 0 bases, and 5 bases lay between the germline ends. The CDR3 runs to 14 residues.

The CDR3 DNA reads TGTGCCAGCAGCGAAGAGAGCTCCCCGGGTATTGCTAATGAAAAACTGTTTTTT. Its protein is CASSEESSPGIANEKLFF. V usage is TRBV7-9 and J usage is TRBJ1-4, with D uncertain. The V end was cut by 5 bases, the J end by 3 bases, with 22 bases between. The CDR3 consists of 18 residues. The germline V gene encodes CDR1 SEHNR and CDR2 FQNEAQ (reference sequence).

CDR3 sequence reads: CATSRASGGRETQYF. CDR3 coding DNA: TGTGCCACCAGCAGGGCTAGCGGGGGTCGCGAGACCCAGTACTTC. The chain joins TRBV15 to TRBJ2-5, with 10 bases aligning to TRBD2. After removal of 3 bases from V and 5 bases from J, the junction contained 6 bases not matched to a gene. Germline assignment: CDR1 LNHNV and CDR2 YYDKDF (reference sequence). The length of the CDR3 is 15 residues.

The chain uses TRBV6-5 and TRBJ2-5, with TRBD1 identical over 9 bases. The J segment lost 4 bases and the V segment lost 5 bases, leaving 5 bases of the junction unmatched. The CDR3 spans 14 residues. Germline-derived CDR1 and CDR2 are MNHEY and SVGAGI. The CDR3 reads CASSAQGARETQYF. CDR3 sequence (DNA): TGTGCCAGCAGTGCACAGGGGGCTCGAGAGACCCAGTACTTC.

The chain uses TRBV15 and TRBJ2-1; TRBD2 matches 10 bases. Trimming removed 4 bases from V and 9 bases from J; junction bases left unmatched: 9. There are 15 residues in the CDR3. Germline CDR1 is LNHNV and CDR2 is YYDKDF (reference sequence). The CDR3 here is CATSIGSGGVGEQFF. The DNA for the CDR3 is TGTGCCACCAGCATAGGCAGCGGGGGGGTGGGTGAGCAGTTCTTC.

The chain links TRBV13 to TRBJ2-1, with 8 bases fitting TRBD2. The CDR3 consists of 14 residues. Germline V gene lookup returns CDR1 PRHDT and CDR2 FYEKMQ (reference sequence). The J segment lost 7 bases and the V segment lost 6 bases, leaving 8 bases of the junction unmatched. In DNA form, the CDR3 reads TGTGCCAGCAGTCAGCGGGGGACGATGAATGAGCAGTTCTTC. It specifies CASSQRGTMNEQFF.

V is TRBV10-1 and J is TRBJ2-7; no reliable D call. CDR1 is WNHNN, CDR2 SYGVQD, per germline (reference sequence). Trimming took 3 bases from V and 0 from J, leaving 6 bases between them. The CDR3 covers 13 residues. The CDR3 loop reads CASSDSISYEQYF. DNA of the CDR3: TGCGCCAGCAGTGATAGCATCTCCTACGAGCAGTACTTC.

This chain joins TRBV5-1 and TRBJ2-1, with TRBD1 matching 8 bases. This CDR3 comprises 15 residues. Germline CDR1 reads SGHRS; CDR2 reads YFSETQ. The V segment lost 4 bases and the J segment 0 bases; nucleotides outside the gene matches: 3. The CDR3: CASSPGGISYNEQFF. CDR3 nucleotide sequence: TGCGCCAGCAGCCCAGGGGGCATCTCCTACAATGAGCAGTTCTTC.